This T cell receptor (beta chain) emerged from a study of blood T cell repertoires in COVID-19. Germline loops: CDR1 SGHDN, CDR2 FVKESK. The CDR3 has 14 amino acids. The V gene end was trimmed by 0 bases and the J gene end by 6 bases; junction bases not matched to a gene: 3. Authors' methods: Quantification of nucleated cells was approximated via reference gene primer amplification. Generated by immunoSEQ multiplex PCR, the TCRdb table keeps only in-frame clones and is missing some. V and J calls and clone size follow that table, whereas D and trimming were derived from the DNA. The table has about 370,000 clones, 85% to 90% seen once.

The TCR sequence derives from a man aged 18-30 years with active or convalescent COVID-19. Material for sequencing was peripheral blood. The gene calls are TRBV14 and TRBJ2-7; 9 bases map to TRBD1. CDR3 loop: CASSQERTGVEQYF. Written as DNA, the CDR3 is TGTGCCAGCAGCCAAGAGAGGACAGGGGTCGAGCAGTACTTC.